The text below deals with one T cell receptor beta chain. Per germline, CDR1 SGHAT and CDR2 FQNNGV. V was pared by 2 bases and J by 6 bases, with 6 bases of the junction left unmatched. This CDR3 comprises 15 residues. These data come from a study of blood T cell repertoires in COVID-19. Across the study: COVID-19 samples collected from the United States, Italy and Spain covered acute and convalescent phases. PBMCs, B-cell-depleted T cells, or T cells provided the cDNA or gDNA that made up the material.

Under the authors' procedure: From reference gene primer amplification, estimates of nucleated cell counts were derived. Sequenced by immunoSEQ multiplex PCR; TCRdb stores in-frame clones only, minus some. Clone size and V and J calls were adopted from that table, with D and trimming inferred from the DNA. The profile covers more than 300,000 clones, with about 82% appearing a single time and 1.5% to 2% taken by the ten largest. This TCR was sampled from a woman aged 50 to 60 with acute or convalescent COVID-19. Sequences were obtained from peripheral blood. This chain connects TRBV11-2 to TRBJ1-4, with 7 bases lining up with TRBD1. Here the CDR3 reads CASSLRGRADEKLFF. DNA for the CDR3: TGTGCCAGCAGCTTAAGGGGGCGGGCTGATGAAAAACTGTTTTTT.